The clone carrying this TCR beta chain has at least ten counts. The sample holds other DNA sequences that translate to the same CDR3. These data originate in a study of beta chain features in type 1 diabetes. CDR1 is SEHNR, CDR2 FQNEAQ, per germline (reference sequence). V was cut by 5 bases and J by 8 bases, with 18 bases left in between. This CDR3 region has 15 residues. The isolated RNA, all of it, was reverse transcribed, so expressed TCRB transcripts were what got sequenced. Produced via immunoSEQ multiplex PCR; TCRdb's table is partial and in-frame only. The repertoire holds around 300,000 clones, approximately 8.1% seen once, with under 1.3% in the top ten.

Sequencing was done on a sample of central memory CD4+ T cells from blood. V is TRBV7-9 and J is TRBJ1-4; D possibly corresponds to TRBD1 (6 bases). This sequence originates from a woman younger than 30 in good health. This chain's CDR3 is CASSRPQGPGEKLFF. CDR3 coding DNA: TGTGCCAGCAGCCGACCACAGGGCCCGGGGGAAAAACTGTTTTTT.